This T cell receptor beta chain is drawn from a study of CD8 T cells in ankylosing spondylitis. This clonotype was found a few times. TCRdb reprocessed the 5' RACE reads via MiXCR and lists one record per CDR3 protein. Found here are about 400,000 distinct CDR3 sequences, approximately 22% of them singletons; the top ten hold around 12%. The receptor was isolated from a male donor with ankylosing spondylitis or in good health (not recorded which). The specimen was blood, either unsorted or a sorted T cell fraction (not recorded which).

CDR3 loop: CASSLAVRDSGIETQYF. DNA for the CDR3: TGTGCCAGCAGCTTAGCAGTGAGGGACAGCGGAATCGAGACGCAGTATTTT. This chain joins TRBV7-9 and TRBJ2-3; 7 nucleotides line up with TRBD1. Looked up from germline, CDR1 is SEHNR and CDR2 is FQNEAQ (reference sequence). V shed 0 bases, J shed 9 bases, and the junction held 15 bases outside the gene matches. The CDR3 extends over 17 amino acids.